The rows below give T cell receptor beta chains drawn from one sample of a study of blood T cell repertoires in COVID-19. Here immunoSEQ multiplex PCR was the method, and the copy in TCRdb shows in-frame clones only, minus some. The repertoire holds about 310,000 clones, approximately 85% seen once, with under 2.5% in the top ten. Sequenced material: PBMCs or T cells enriched from blood (not recorded which). The receptors shown here come from a man aged 30 to 45 who had recovered from COVID-19. The CDR3 runs from the conserved cysteine through the conserved F or W. The D gene is left open where the match is weak. The size field is filled for only some rows; it gives once, few, many or a size class.

TGTGCCAGCTCACCCGGGACAGGGACAACCTACGAGCAGTACTTC CASSPGTGTTYEQYF TRBJ2-7 TRBV18 . TRBD1
TGTGCCAGCAGCTTGCCGGGACAGAGATCTCTTTATGGCTACACCTTC CASSLPGQRSLYGYTF TRBJ1-2 TRBV5-4 . TRBD1
TGTGCCAGCAGCTTCTTTACTGGGACACGGGCTGAGCTGTTTTTT CASSFFTGTRAELFF TRBJ2-2 TRBV5-6 . .
TGTGCCACCAGCAGAGGGCAGGGGGCAGGGACAGATACGCAGTATTTT CATSRGQGAGTDTQYF TRBJ2-3 TRBV15 . TRBD1
TGTGCCAGCAGCTTAGCTGGAACCCAGGGTGAAAAACTGTTTTTT CASSLAGTQGEKLFF TRBJ1-4 TRBV7-9 . .
TGCAGCGTTGGTGACAGGGGCACAGATACGCAGTATTTT CSVGDRGTDTQYF TRBJ2-3 TRBV29-1 once TRBD1
TGTGCCTCGGACAGGGGGTCCTACGAGCAGTACTTC CASDRGSYEQYF TRBJ2-7 TRBV30 . TRBD1
TGTGCCAGCAGTCGGGACAGGGGAAGTGGCTACACCTTC CASSRDRGSGYTF TRBJ1-2 TRBV6-5 . TRBD1
TGTGCCAGCAGCGGGACTAGCGGGCCCACAGATACGCAGTATTTT CASSGTSGPTDTQYF TRBJ2-3 TRBV3-1/TRBV3-2 . TRBD2
TGCGCCAGCAGCTTGGGAGGGGCGGGGGCCACGACAGATACGCAGTATTTT CASSLGGAGATTDTQYF TRBJ2-3 TRBV5-1 . .
TGCGCCAGCAGCTTGGTAGCAGGGGGTGACTATGGCTACACCTTC CASSLVAGGDYGYTF TRBJ1-2 TRBV5-1 . TRBD1
TGTGCCAGCAGCCTAGGAGCTAACACTGAAGCTTTCTTT CASSLGANTEAFF TRBJ1-1 TRBV5-6 . .
TGTGCCAGCAGCGTATACGTCGGGTCAGGGACAAATAACTATGGCTACACCTTC CASSVYVGSGTNNYGYTF TRBJ1-2 TRBV9 . .